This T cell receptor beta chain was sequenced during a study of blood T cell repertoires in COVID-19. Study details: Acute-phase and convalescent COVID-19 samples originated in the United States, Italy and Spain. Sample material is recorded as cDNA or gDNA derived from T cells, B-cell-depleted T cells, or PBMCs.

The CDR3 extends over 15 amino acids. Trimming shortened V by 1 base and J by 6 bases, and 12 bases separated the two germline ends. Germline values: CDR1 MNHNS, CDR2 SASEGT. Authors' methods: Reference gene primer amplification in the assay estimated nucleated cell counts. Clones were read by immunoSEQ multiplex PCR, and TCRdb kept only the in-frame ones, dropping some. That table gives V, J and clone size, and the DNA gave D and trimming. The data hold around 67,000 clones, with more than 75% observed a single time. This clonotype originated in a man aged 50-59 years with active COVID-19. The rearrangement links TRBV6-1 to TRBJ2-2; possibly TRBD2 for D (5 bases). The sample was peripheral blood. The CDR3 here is CASSEGAGGAGELFF. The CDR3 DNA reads TGTGCCAGCAGTGAAGGGGCCGGAGGTGCCGGGGAGCTGTTTTTT.